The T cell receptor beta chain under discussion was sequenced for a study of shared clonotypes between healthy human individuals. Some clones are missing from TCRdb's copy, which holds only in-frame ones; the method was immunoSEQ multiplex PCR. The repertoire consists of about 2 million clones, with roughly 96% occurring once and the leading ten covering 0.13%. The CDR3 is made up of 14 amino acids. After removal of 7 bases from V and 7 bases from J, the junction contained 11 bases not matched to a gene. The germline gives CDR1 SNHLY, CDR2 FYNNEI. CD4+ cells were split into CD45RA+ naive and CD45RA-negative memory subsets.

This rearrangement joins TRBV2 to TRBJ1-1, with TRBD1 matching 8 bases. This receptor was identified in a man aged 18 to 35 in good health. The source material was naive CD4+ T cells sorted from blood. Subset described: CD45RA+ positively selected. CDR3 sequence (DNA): TGTGCCAGCAACCGATTGACAGGGGTAGGTGAAGCTTTCTTT. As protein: CASNRLTGVGEAFF.